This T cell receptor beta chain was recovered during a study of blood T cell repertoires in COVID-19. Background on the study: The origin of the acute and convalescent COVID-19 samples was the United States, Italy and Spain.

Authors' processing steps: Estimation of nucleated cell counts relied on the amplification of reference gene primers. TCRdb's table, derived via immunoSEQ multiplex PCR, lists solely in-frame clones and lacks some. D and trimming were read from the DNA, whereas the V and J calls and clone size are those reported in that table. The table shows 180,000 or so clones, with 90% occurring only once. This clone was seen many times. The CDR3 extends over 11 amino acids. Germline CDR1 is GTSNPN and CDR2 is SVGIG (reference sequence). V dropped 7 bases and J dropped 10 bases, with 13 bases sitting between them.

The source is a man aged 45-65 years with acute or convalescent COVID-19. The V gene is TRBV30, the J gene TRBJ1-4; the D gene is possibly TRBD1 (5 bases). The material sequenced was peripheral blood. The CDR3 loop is CAYRRGGKLFF. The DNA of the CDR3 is TGTGCCTACAGGCGGGGGGGAAAACTGTTTTTT. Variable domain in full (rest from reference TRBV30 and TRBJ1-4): SQTIHQWPATLVQPVGSPLSLECTVEGTSNPNLYWYRQAAGRGLQLLFYSVGIGQISSEVPQNLSASRPQDRQFILSSKKLLLSDSGFYLCAYRRGGKLFFGSGTQLSVL.